One and the same sample provided the 32 T cell receptor beta chains below, sequenced in a study of regulatory T cells in long-lasting Graves disease. In building TCR beta libraries, iRepertoire HTBI primers were used together with Arm-PCR of CDR3 regions. TCRdb re-analysed the multiplex PCR reads in MiXCR, keeping a single row per CDR3 protein. The sample contains about half a million distinct CDR3 sequences, about 22% of which appear only once. Documented time point: persistent/refractory GD, antithyroid drugs over 5 years with positive TRAb. There was RNA extracted from PBMCs, and the TCR library was made from it. Sequencing was performed on peripheral blood mononuclear cells (PBMCs), taken when the disease was refractory, from a patient treated with antithyroid drugs. All receptors come from a female donor with Graves disease.

The genes are TRBV20-1 and TRBJ1-6; TRBD1 might be the D (6 bases). V was trimmed by 6 bases and J by 1 base, leaving 13 bases between them. Germline CDR1 reads DFQATT; CDR2 reads SNEGSKA (reference sequence). This CDR3 spans 15 amino acids. The CDR3 protein is CSAQQGGSYNSPLHF. The CDR3 nucleotides read TGCAGTGCACAACAGGGTGGGTCCTATAATTCACCCCTCCACTTT.

This clonotype has at least ten counts. The rearrangement joins TRBV20-1 to TRBJ1-1, with D hard to call. V lost 0 bases and J lost 4, with 18 bases in between. The CDR3 contains 16 residues. The germline gives CDR1 DFQATT, CDR2 SNEGSKA (reference sequence). The CDR3 sequence: CSARDTGRRLLTEAFF. CDR3 in DNA: TGCAGTGCTAGAGACACTGGCAGGAGGCTTCTCACTGAAGCTTTCTTT.

This clonotype was seen repeatedly, ten times or more. The chain recombines TRBV19 with TRBJ2-7; TRBD1 matches at 7 bases. The trim removed 9 bases at V and 3 bases at J, leaving 8 bases unmatched. Germline loops: CDR1 LNHDA, CDR2 SQIVND (reference sequence). The CDR3 contains 13 residues. The CDR3 reads CASRQGAGYEQYF. As DNA, the CDR3 is TGTGCCAGCAGACAGGGTGCGGGCTACGAGCAGTACTTC. Full variable domain (rest looked up from reference TRBV19 and TRBJ2-7): DGGITQSPKYLFRKEGQNVTLSCEQNLNHDAMYWYRQDPGQGLRLIYYSQIVNDFQKGDIAEGYSVSREKKESFPLTVTSAQKNPTAFYLCASRQGAGYEQYFGPGTRLTVT.

This clonotype was observed many times. This chain links TRBV28 with TRBJ2-1; 14 bases are a match to TRBD2. This CDR3 has 19 residues. The ends lost 4 bases at V and 3 bases at J; junction bases unmatched: 11. The germline gives CDR1 MDHEN, CDR2 SYDVKM. The CDR3 nucleotides are TGTGCCAGCAGTTCCGGGACTAGCGGGGGCTACCTCCTCTACAATGAGCAGTTCTTC. It translates to CASSSGTSGGYLLYNEQFF.

The chain combines TRBV18 with TRBJ2-7; D may be TRBD2 (5 bases). Germline values: CDR1 KGHSH, CDR2 LQKENI. The CDR3 contains 14 residues. The V and J ends lost 2 bases and 1 base respectively, with 9 bases between them. The CDR3 DNA follows: TGTGCCAGCTCACCAGGGAGTCTATCCTACGAGCAGTACTTC. Residues: CASSPGSLSYEQYF.

V and J are TRBV19 and TRBJ1-2; D is undetermined. The CDR3 extends over 15 amino acids. With 2 bases removed from V and 4 bases from J, the gap between germline ends came to 14 bases. Germline V gives CDR1 LNHDA, CDR2 SQIVND (reference sequence). The CDR3 spells CASSIRALRAYGYTF. CDR3 DNA sequence: TGTGCCAGTAGTATACGGGCCCTCCGCGCCTATGGCTACACCTTC. Full variable domain (missing parts from reference TRBV19 and TRBJ1-2): DGGITQSPKYLFRKEGQNVTLSCEQNLNHDAMYWYRQDPGQGLRLIYYSQIVNDFQKGDIAEGYSVSREKKESFPLTVTSAQKNPTAFYLCASSIRALRAYGYTFGSGTRLTVV.

This clonotype was seen a few times. The chain couples TRBV6-2 or TRBV6-3 to TRBJ2-3; 8 bases agree with TRBD2. Germline assignment: CDR1 MNHEY and CDR2 SVGEGT. The CDR3 has 14 residues. Trimming cost V 4 bases and J 4 bases; bases outside gene matches: 4. Here the CDR3 DNA reads TGTGCCAGCAGTTTCAGCGGGAGTTCAGATACGCAGTATTTT. Translated: CASSFSGSSDTQYF.

This clonotype was found many times. This rearrangement joins TRBV6-5 to TRBJ1-2; D gene unclear. Trimming pared 0 bases from V and 8 bases from J, leaving 10 bases between. Germline CDR1 MNHEY, CDR2 SVGAGI. CDR3 length equals 13 residues. CDR3 bases: TGTGCCAGCAGTTACTCGAGTGGCCACGGCTACACCTTC. The encoded protein is CASSYSSGHGYTF.

This chain connects TRBV4-3 to TRBJ2-2, with 8 bases lining up with TRBD1. Germline lookup yields CDR1 LGHNA and CDR2 YSLEER. V trimming: 7 bases; J trimming: 0 bases; junction bases outside the gene matches: 1. This CDR3 spans 14 amino acids. For the CDR3, the DNA is TGCGCCAGCAAACAGGGGGCGAACACCGGGGAGCTGTTTTTT. It codes for CASKQGANTGELFF.

CDR3 amino acids: CSVLVSSYEQYF. The CDR3 nucleotides are TGCAGCGTTTTAGTTAGCTCCTACGAGCAGTACTTC. The chain has TRBV29-1 and TRBJ2-7; D ambiguous. Per the germline V gene, CDR1 is SQVTM and CDR2 is ANQGSEA. Deletions cut 5 bases from V and 0 bases from J, with 8 bases between. The CDR3 has 12 residues.

This clonotype occurred a few times. This chain connects TRBV19 to TRBJ1-6; 10 bases agree with TRBD1. Germline loops: CDR1 LNHDA, CDR2 SQIVND (reference sequence). CDR3 length: 18 amino acids. J was trimmed by 8 bases and V by 0 bases; bases with no gene match: 10. In DNA form, the CDR3 reads TGTGCCAGTAGTATAGATCCTGTGGACAGGGGGAGCTATTCACCCCTCCACTTT. Translation gives CASSIDPVDRGSYSPLHF.

The CDR3 sequence is CASSLTRGTQYF. The CDR3 bases are TGTGCCAGCAGCTTGACCCGGGGTACGCAGTATTTT. This chain joins TRBV7-2 and TRBJ2-3; weak D call: TRBD2 (5 bases). V was clipped by 3 bases and J by 8 bases, with 9 bases between them. Per the germline V gene, CDR1 is SGHTA and CDR2 is FQGNSA. The CDR3 sequence is 12 residues long.

This clonotype was observed a handful of times. This may be a read error, as it is one base from a much larger clone. This sequence joins TRBV2 and TRBJ2-2; 13 positions agree with TRBD2. There are 17 residues in the CDR3. CDR1 SNHLY and CDR2 FYNNEI come from the germline V gene. V shed 8 bases, J shed 6 bases, and the junction held 12 bases outside the gene matches. CDR3 loop: CASARGGLAGVAGELFF. The DNA for the CDR3 is TGTGCCAGCGCTAGGGGAGGACTAGCGGGAGTCGCCGGGGAGCTGTTTTTT.

This chain links TRBV30 with TRBJ2-5; D not resolved. The CDR3 covers 13 residues. From germline, CDR1 is GTSNPN and CDR2 SVGIG (reference sequence). The CDR3 DNA is TGTGCAATGGATCAGGCTTCCCAAGAGACCCAGTACTTC. Translating gives CAMDQASQETQYF.

In DNA form, the CDR3 reads TGTGCCAGCAGGAAGGACGTGGGACCCCTAGGGACTGAAGCTTTCTTT. The encoded protein is CASRKDVGPLGTEAFF. The V call is TRBV7-2, the J call TRBJ1-1; possible D gene TRBD1, 5 bases. The CDR3 contains 16 residues. Germline loops: CDR1 SGHTA, CDR2 FQGNSA. V was trimmed by 6 bases and J by 5 bases, leaving 22 bases between them.

V gene TRBV29-1 combines with J gene TRBJ1-6, with a weak D call TRBD1 (5 bases). Germline V CDR1 and CDR2: SQVTM, ANQGSEA. The CDR3 runs 15 residues. Here the CDR3 DNA reads TGCGGCTTCCCGACAGACAGCTCCTATAATTCACCCCTCCACTTT. This codes for CGFPTDSSYNSPLHF.

The J gene is TRBJ2-1, the V gene TRBV6-2 or TRBV6-3, with 9 bases fitting TRBD2. The CDR3 is 15 residues long. Germline V gene sequence: CDR1 MNHEY, CDR2 SVGEGT. V lost 8 bases to trimming and J lost 0 bases; unmatched junction nucleotides: 5. CDR3 sequence (DNA): TGTGCCAGCGGTAGCGGGAGCCCCTCCTACAATGAGCAGTTCTTC. This codes for CASGSGSPSYNEQFF.

A remark on this clonotype: This may stem from a read error, because a much larger clone lies one nucleotide away. The rearrangement uses TRBV27 and TRBJ2-7; D is possibly TRBD1 or TRBD2 (6 bases each). V gave up 3 bases and J gave up 3 bases, with 9 bases separating them. This CDR3 comprises 13 residues. Germline values: CDR1 MNHEY, CDR2 SMNVEV (reference sequence). In DNA, the CDR3 is TGTGCCAGCAGTTTTCGGGGGCTCTACGAGCAGTACTTC. It specifies CASSFRGLYEQYF.

This clonotype was counted at least ten times. This chain uses TRBV7-2 with TRBJ1-2; 10 nucleotides agree with TRBD1. The CDR3 length is 14 residues. Germline V gives CDR1 SGHTA, CDR2 FQGNSA. Losses at the gene ends were 5 bases for V and 11 bases for J; bases not matched to a gene: 11. The CDR3 DNA is TGTGCCAGCAGCCCTGGGACAGGGGACATGCCGTACACCTTC. It yields the protein CASSPGTGDMPYTF. Full variable domain (outside the CDR3, taken from reference TRBV7-2 and TRBJ1-2): GAGVSQSPSNKVTEKGKDVELRCDPISGHTALYWYRQSLGQGLEFLIYFQGNSAPDKSGLPSDRFSAERTGGSVSTLTIQRTQQEDSAVYLCASSPGTGDMPYTFGSGTRLTVV.

This clonotype showed up many times. The chain employs TRBV28 and TRBJ2-7; the D is unclear. The CDR3 covers 14 residues. The V end was cut by 2 bases, the J end by 0 bases, with 8 bases between. The germline CDR1 and CDR2 sequences are MDHEN and SYDVKM. This CDR3 is CASSLTTSSYEQYF. Here the CDR3 DNA reads TGTGCCAGCAGTTTAACGACATCCTCCTACGAGCAGTACTTC.

In regard to this clonotype: Given a far larger clone just one base away, this is likely a sequencing read error. The V and J genes are TRBV6-2 or TRBV6-3 and TRBJ1-4; no definite D call. The CDR3 spans 14 residues. Germline CDR1 reads MNHEY; CDR2 reads SVGEGT. CDR3 sequence reads: CAGSGLGLDEKLFF. DNA for the CDR3: TGTGCCGGCAGTGGTTTGGGCCTCGATGAAAAACTGTTTTTT.

The chain recombines TRBV12-3 or TRBV12-4 with TRBJ2-7, with TRBD1 matching over 9 bases. V lost 6 bases, J lost 2 bases, and 5 bases stayed unmatched. This CDR3 contains 14 residues. CDR3 protein: CASRLGQGAYEQYF. CDR3 bases: TGTGCCAGCAGACTGGGACAGGGCGCCTACGAGCAGTACTTC.

This clonotype has only a few counts. The chain combines TRBV6-1 with TRBJ1-5; D is ambiguous. The CDR3 runs 15 residues. The germline V gene encodes CDR1 MNHNS and CDR2 SASEGT. V shed 0 bases and J shed 6 bases, with 12 bases lying between them. Here the CDR3 DNA reads TGTGCCAGCAGTGAAGCGTATACAGAGCCTCAGCCCCAGCATTTT. It translates to CASSEAYTEPQPQHF.

A note on this clonotype: A much bigger clone sits one base away, suggesting this may be a read error. The conserved phenylalanine or tryptophan is not found at the CDR3 terminus, so this likely reflects a read error. J is TRBJ1-6 and V is TRBV5-1; no definite D call. The CDR3 is made up of 15 amino acids. Germline CDR1 and CDR2: SGHRS and YFSETQ. V was shortened by 1 base and J by 7 bases, with 12 bases between the two germline ends. The CDR3 DNA is TGCGCCAGCAGCTTGTCGGTGTCGGAGAATTCACCCCTCCACCTT. It yields the protein CASSLSVSENSPLHL.

This clonotype appeared many times. This chain uses TRBV20-1 with TRBJ2-5, with 13 bases aligning to TRBD2. CDR1 DFQATT and CDR2 SNEGSKA come from the germline V gene (reference sequence). The length of the CDR3 is 16 residues. Trimming removed 6 bases from V and 2 bases from J; junction bases left unmatched: 9. The CDR3 loop reads CSAKTGTSGAQETQYF. The CDR3 nucleotides are TGCAGTGCAAAAACCGGGACTAGCGGGGCTCAAGAGACCCAGTACTTC.

This chain links TRBV19 with TRBJ1-5, with 10 nucleotides matching TRBD1. The CDR3 loop spans 16 amino acids. Germline V gene sequence: CDR1 LNHDA, CDR2 SQIVND (reference sequence). J lost 5 bases, V lost 5 bases, and 9 bases had no gene match. The CDR3 is CASSALGQGTHQPQHF. CDR3 DNA sequence: TGTGCCAGTAGTGCCCTGGGACAGGGGACTCATCAGCCCCAGCATTTT.

This clonotype was counted a few times. The CDR3 region is CASSASQGHEQYF. The CDR3 DNA follows: TGCGCCAGCAGCGCCTCACAGGGCCACGAGCAGTACTTC. J is TRBJ2-7 and V is TRBV5-1; D is perhaps TRBD1 (6 bases). The CDR3 is made up of 13 amino acids. The V and J ends lost 4 bases and 5 bases respectively, with 13 bases between them. Germline CDR1 SGHRS, CDR2 YFSETQ.

The sample holds many counts of this clonotype. CDR3 nucleotide sequence: TGTGCCAGCAGCGTTAGACAGGGGGAGTTCACTGAAGCTTTCTTT. Amino acids: CASSVRQGEFTEAFF. This chain links TRBV11-3 with TRBJ1-1; TRBD1 matches 9 bases. CDR3 length: 15 amino acids. V lost 5 bases, J lost 4 bases, and 8 bases stayed unmatched. In germline, CDR1 is SGHNT, CDR2 YENEEA. Variable domain in full (rest from reference TRBV11-3 and TRBJ1-1): EAGVVQSPRYKIIEKKQPVAFWCNPISGHNTLYWYLQNLGQGPELLIRYENEEAVDDSQLPKDRFSAERLKGVDSTLKIQPAELGDSAVYLCASSVRQGEFTEAFFGQGTRLTVV.

This clonotype was counted between two and nine times. The V call is TRBV20-1, the J call TRBJ1-1; 10 nucleotides align to TRBD1. V lost 4 bases, J lost 5 bases, and 7 bases stayed unmatched. CDR1 is DFQATT and CDR2 is SNEGSKA in the germline V gene (reference sequence). This CDR3 is 14 amino acids long. Here the CDR3 reads CSANSGQGSTEAFF. In nucleotides, the CDR3 is TGCAGTGCTAACTCGGGACAGGGGTCAACTGAAGCTTTCTTT.

The rearrangement links TRBV9 to TRBJ2-3; possible D gene TRBD2, 7 bases. From germline, CDR1 is SGDLS and CDR2 YYNGEE. CDR3 size: 15 residues. Trimming took off 0 bases at V and 3 bases at J, with 11 bases between the two ends. CDR3 nucleotide sequence: TGTGCCAGCAGCGTAGTCGGGGGGCAGACAGATACGCAGTATTTT. Amino acid sequence: CASSVVGGQTDTQYF.

This chain uses TRBV9 with TRBJ1-6, with a tentative D call TRBD1 (5 bases). Germline CDR1 is SGDLS and CDR2 is YYNGEE. V lost 3 bases, J lost 9 bases, and 10 bases lay in between. This CDR3 spans 13 amino acids. CDR3 sequence reads: CASSGQGVSPLHF. The CDR3 DNA reads as TGTGCCAGCAGCGGCCAGGGAGTTTCACCCCTCCACTTT.

This clonotype was counted a few times. This chain uses TRBV5-1 with TRBJ1-5; D is possibly TRBD1 (5 bases). The germline gives CDR1 SGHRS, CDR2 YFSETQ. The V gene lost 4 bases and the J gene lost 5 bases, with 10 bases spanning the gap. The CDR3 is made up of 13 amino acids. Here the CDR3 reads CASSAGQDQPQHF. As DNA, the CDR3 is TGCGCCAGCAGCGCCGGACAAGATCAGCCCCAGCATTTT.